This T cell receptor beta chain was identified during a study of T-cell memory formation after mild COVID-19. This clonotype was counted only a few times. What it binds is not known. MiXCR was run by TCRdb on the 5' RACE reads, yielding one entry per CDR3 protein. The sample holds more than 400,000 distinct CDR3 sequences, about 18% seen once. CDR1 is MNHEY, CDR2 SVGEGT, per germline. V was shortened by 6 bases and J by 8 bases, with 11 bases between the two germline ends. This CDR3 is built from 12 residues. Regarding the study as a whole: In second-wave clones peaking day 37, SARS-CoV-2 specificity remained unconfirmed.

The receptor comes from an adult woman who had mild COVID-19 (a few samples of this study predate the infection). Cell type and time point are not known. This chain links TRBV6-2 or TRBV6-3 with TRBJ1-5, with D hard to call. Source material: PBMCs or a T cell subset sorted from them (not recorded which). The CDR3 nucleotides are TGTGCCAGCAGGGACTCGCCGGAGCCCCAGCATTTT. It yields the protein CASRDSPEPQHF.